Ten or more counts support the clone carrying this T cell receptor (beta chain). This sample is drawn from a study of CD8 T cells in ankylosing spondylitis. The CDR3 is 13 residues long. Germline CDR1 and CDR2: DFQATT and SNEGSKA (reference sequence). V was shortened by 1 base and J by 5 bases, with 10 bases between the two germline ends. Each TCR beta library was made by quantitative 5'-RACE that incorporated molecular barcodes. Each CDR3 protein gets one entry after TCRdb re-called the 5' RACE reads with MiXCR. The sample shows over 95,000 distinct CDR3 sequences, about 8.3% of them seen only once. Sequencing was carried out using blood, either unsorted or a sorted T cell fraction (not recorded which). The clonotype comes from a male donor with ankylosing spondylitis or in good health (not recorded which). The chain couples TRBV20-1 to TRBJ2-3; D is possibly TRBD1 (5 bases). CDR3: CSARGVGLDTQYF. Here the CDR3 DNA reads TGCAGTGCTAGAGGGGTGGGGCTAGATACGCAGTATTTT.